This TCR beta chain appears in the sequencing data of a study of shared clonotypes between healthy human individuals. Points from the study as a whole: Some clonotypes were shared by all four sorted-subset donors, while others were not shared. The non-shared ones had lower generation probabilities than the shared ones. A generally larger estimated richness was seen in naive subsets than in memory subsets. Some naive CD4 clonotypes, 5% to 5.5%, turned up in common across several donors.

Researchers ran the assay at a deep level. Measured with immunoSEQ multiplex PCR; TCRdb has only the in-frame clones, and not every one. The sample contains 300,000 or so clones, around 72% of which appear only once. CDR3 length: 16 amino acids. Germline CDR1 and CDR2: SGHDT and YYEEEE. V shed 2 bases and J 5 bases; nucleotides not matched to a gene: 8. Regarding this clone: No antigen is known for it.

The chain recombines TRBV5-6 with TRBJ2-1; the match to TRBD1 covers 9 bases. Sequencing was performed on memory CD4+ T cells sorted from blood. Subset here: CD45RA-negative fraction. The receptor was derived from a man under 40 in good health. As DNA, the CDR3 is TGTGCCAGCAGCTTCCTAGGGACAGGGAGGGACAATGAGCAGTTCTTC. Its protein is CASSFLGTGRDNEQFF.